These T cell receptor beta chains were read from a single sample in a study of blood T cell repertoires in COVID-19. The data were produced by immunoSEQ multiplex PCR, yet TCRdb's version contains in-frame clones alone and is incomplete. The data contain tens of thousands of clones, approximately 80% of them singletons. Material: peripheral blood. Receptors were obtained from a woman older than 75 with acute or convalescent COVID-19. CDR3s include the opening cysteine and the closing phenylalanine or tryptophan. The D gene is left open where the match is weak. Expanded clones get a size class; other rows say once, few or many, or leave the size out.

abundance: once
d_gene: TRBD1
v_gene: TRBV6-5
j_gene: TRBJ2-7
CDR3nt: TGTGCCAGCAGTTACTCGCCGGGACAGCAATACGAGCAGTACTTC
CDR3aa: CASSYSPGQQYEQYF

abundance: .
d_gene: .
v_gene: TRBV2
j_gene: TRBJ2-5
CDR3nt: TGTGCCAGCAGGGACAACCAAGAGACCCAGTACTTC
CDR3aa: CASRDNQETQYF

abundance: .
d_gene: .
v_gene: TRBV5-4
j_gene: TRBJ1-1
CDR3nt: TGTGCCAGCAGTTTCCCGGGGAACACTGAAGCTTTCTTT
CDR3aa: CASSFPGNTEAFF

abundance: .
d_gene: TRBD1
v_gene: TRBV24-1
j_gene: TRBJ2-5
CDR3nt: TGTGCCACCAGTGAGACAGGGGGCAAGGAGACCCAGTACTTC
CDR3aa: CATSETGGKETQYF

abundance: .
d_gene: .
v_gene: TRBV24-1
j_gene: TRBJ2-2
CDR3nt: TGTGCCACCAGTGATCCGGACAGCCCATGGGCCGGGGAGCTGTTTTTT
CDR3aa: CATSDPDSPWAGELFF

abundance: .
d_gene: .
v_gene: TRBV3-1/TRBV3-2
j_gene: TRBJ2-1
CDR3nt: TGTGCCAGCAGCCAAAGAGCGAGAGGGAATGAGCAGTTCTTC
CDR3aa: CASSQRARGNEQFF

abundance: .
d_gene: TRBD2
v_gene: TRBV7-7
j_gene: TRBJ2-1
CDR3nt: TGTGCTAGCAGCCGGGGGGTACAAAGTGAGCAGTTCTTC
CDR3aa: CASSRGVQSEQFF

abundance: once
d_gene: .
v_gene: TRBV6-5
j_gene: TRBJ2-6
CDR3nt: TGTGCCAGCAGGGGCTTAGTCACTGGGGCCAACGTCCTGACTTTC
CDR3aa: CASRGLVTGANVLTF

abundance: .
d_gene: TRBD1
v_gene: TRBV28
j_gene: TRBJ1-5
CDR3nt: TGTGCCAGCAGTCGGGACAGAAATCAGCCCCAGCATTTT
CDR3aa: CASSRDRNQPQHF

abundance: .
d_gene: TRBD1
v_gene: TRBV5-4
j_gene: TRBJ1-1
CDR3nt: TGTGCCAGCAGGCGTGACAGGGGGTCCACTGAAGCTTTCTTT
CDR3aa: CASRRDRGSTEAFF

abundance: .
d_gene: .
v_gene: TRBV7-9
j_gene: TRBJ1-1
CDR3nt: TGTGCCAGCAGCTTAGCGCAAGTGGGGGGAGCTTTCTTT
CDR3aa: CASSLAQVGGAFF

abundance: .
d_gene: .
v_gene: TRBV19
j_gene: TRBJ2-2
CDR3nt: TGTGCCAGTACGACAGGTCCGAACACCGGGGAGCTGTTTTTT
CDR3aa: CASTTGPNTGELFF

abundance: .
d_gene: .
v_gene: TRBV21-1
j_gene: TRBJ2-3
CDR3nt: TGTGCCAGCAGGGAACGCGGGAGCACAGATACGCAGTATTTT
CDR3aa: CASRERGSTDTQYF

abundance: .
d_gene: TRBD2
v_gene: TRBV3-1/TRBV3-2
j_gene: TRBJ2-7
CDR3nt: TGTGCCAGCAGCCCCCCCGCGACTAGCTACTACGAGCAGTACTTC
CDR3aa: CASSPPATSYYEQYF

abundance: .
d_gene: TRBD1
v_gene: TRBV7-9
j_gene: TRBJ2-2
CDR3nt: TGTGCCAGCAGCCCGACAGGGCTGGTGGACACCGGGGAGCTGTTTTTT
CDR3aa: CASSPTGLVDTGELFF

abundance: few
d_gene: TRBD1
v_gene: TRBV5-6
j_gene: TRBJ1-2
CDR3nt: TGTGCCAGCAGCACAGGGACAGGGCTCTATGGCTACACCTTC
CDR3aa: CASSTGTGLYGYTF

abundance: .
d_gene: TRBD1
v_gene: TRBV19
j_gene: TRBJ1-1
CDR3nt: TGTGCCAGTAGTATTACTCAGGGGGGCGGCCAGAACACTGAAGCTTTCTTT
CDR3aa: CASSITQGGGQNTEAFF

abundance: few
d_gene: TRBD2
v_gene: TRBV5-6
j_gene: TRBJ2-1
CDR3nt: TGTGCCAGCAGTCCTACCGGACTAGCGGGCAATGAGCAGTTCTTC
CDR3aa: CASSPTGLAGNEQFF

abundance: .
d_gene: .
v_gene: TRBV28
j_gene: TRBJ1-4
CDR3nt: TGTGCCAGCAGTTTCCGGGGACTCTCAACTAATGAAAAACTGTTTTTT
CDR3aa: CASSFRGLSTNEKLFF

abundance: few
d_gene: .
v_gene: TRBV6-1
j_gene: TRBJ2-7
CDR3nt: TGTGCCAGCAGTGATCCAGGAACCGAGCAGTACTTC
CDR3aa: CASSDPGTEQYF

abundance: .
d_gene: .
v_gene: TRBV7-9
j_gene: TRBJ1-2
CDR3nt: TGTGCCAGCAGCACCCGGACAGCAAGCGCTAACTATGGCTACACCTTC
CDR3aa: CASSTRTASANYGYTF